These 26 T cell receptor beta chains came from one sample sequenced in a study of metastatic and nonmetastatic thyroid tumors. All patients were untreated before thyroid surgery. Using MiXCR, TCRdb re-called clones from the PCR reads. The sample holds about 6,500 clones, 25% to 35% seen once. The sequencing sample was made of adjacent normal tissue. These receptors were taken from a female donor with papillary thyroid cancer or a benign thyroid nodule (not recorded which). Some clones in this sample may be carry-over from other donors' samples.

The chain is built from TRBV27 and TRBJ2-7; no firm D call. Germline assignment: CDR1 MNHEY and CDR2 SMNVEV (reference sequence). Deletions cut 4 bases from V and 0 bases from J, with 10 bases between. This CDR3 region has 14 residues. The CDR3 protein is CASSSGQASYEQYF. The CDR3 region has the DNA TGTGCCAGCAGTTCCGGCCAGGCCTCCTACGAGCAGTACTTC.

CDR3 region: CASSHKGLAGTGELFF. CDR3 DNA: TGTGCCAGCAGTCACAAAGGACTAGCGGGCACCGGGGAGCTGTTTTTT. V gene TRBV6-1 combines with J gene TRBJ2-2, with 11 bases identical to TRBD2. In germline, CDR1 is MNHNS, CDR2 SASEGT. The CDR3 loop spans 16 amino acids. Trimming cost V 5 bases and J 4 bases; bases outside gene matches: 6.

The J gene is TRBJ2-3, the V gene TRBV11-1, with TRBD2 matching 10 bases. The CDR3 runs 16 residues. The V gene end was trimmed by 1 base and the J gene end by 3 bases; junction bases not matched to a gene: 4. Per germline, CDR1 SGHAT and CDR2 FQDESV (reference sequence). The CDR3 coding sequence is TGTGCCAGCAGCTTAGGACTAGCGGGCGTAACAGATACGCAGTATTTT. Protein sequence: CASSLGLAGVTDTQYF. The full variable domain, completed using reference TRBV11-1 and TRBJ2-3, is EAEVAQSPRYKITEKSQAVAFWCDPISGHATLYWYRQILGQGPELLVQFQDESVVDDSQLPKDRFSAERLKGVDSTLKIQPAELGDSAMYLCASSLGLAGVTDTQYFGPGTRLTVL.

This clone was seen repeatedly, ten times or more. Other DNA sequences in the same sample also yield this CDR3. The rearrangement joins TRBV19 to TRBJ1-5; 8 bases fit TRBD1. This CDR3 is 16 amino acids long. CDR1 LNHDA and CDR2 SQIVND come from the germline V gene (reference sequence). After removal of 9 bases from V and 1 base from J, the junction contained 11 bases not matched to a gene. The CDR3 region is CASSTGGYTSNQPQHF. For the CDR3, the DNA is TGTGCCAGCTCCACAGGGGGGTATACGAGCAATCAGCCCCAGCATTTT.

This clone has a handful of counts. The rearrangement uses TRBV9 and TRBJ2-1; 10 positions agree with TRBD1. The CDR3 is made up of 15 amino acids. Trimming at V came to 4 bases and at J to 9 bases, leaving 10 bases not matched to a gene. Germline V gives CDR1 SGDLS, CDR2 YYNGEE. The CDR3, as DNA: TGTGCCAGCAGCCCACGGACAGGGGGATGGAGTGAGCAGTTCTTC. Translation gives CASSPRTGGWSEQFF. Complete variable domain (other parts from reference TRBV9 and TRBJ2-1): DSGVTQTPKHLITATGQRVTLRCSPRSGDLSVYWYQQSLDQGLQFLIQYYNGEERAKGNILERFSAQQFPDLHSELNLSSLELGDSALYFCASSPRTGGWSEQFFGPGTRLTVL.

Regarding this clone: One junction end does not reproduce the germline sequence, and a read error may be involved. Other DNA sequences in this specimen translate into the identical CDR3. The chain carries TRBV20-1 and TRBJ2-7; the D call may be TRBD1 or TRBD2 (5 bases each). The CDR3 has 15 residues. The germline CDR1 and CDR2 sequences are DFQATT and SNEGSKA (reference sequence). CDR3 bases: TGTAGTGCTAACTGGGAGATGGGGCCCGCCTACGAGCAGTACTTC. It is translated as CSANWEMGPAYEQYF.

This clone has more than one count but fewer than ten. The chain carries TRBV2 and TRBJ1-5; D is unresolved. Germline V gene sequence: CDR1 SNHLY, CDR2 FYNNEI. V was trimmed by 7 bases and J by 5 bases, leaving 12 bases between them. The CDR3 is 13 amino acids. Written as DNA, the CDR3 is TGTGCCAGCACGGTAGGGCCCGATCAGCCCCAGCATTTT. Its protein is CASTVGPDQPQHF.

This clone appeared a few times. This chain connects TRBV7-6 to TRBJ2-7; either TRBD1 or TRBD2 may fit D (6 bases each). The CDR3 runs 17 residues. The germline V gene has CDR1 SGHVS and CDR2 FNYEAQ. V was cut by 5 bases and J by 0 bases, with 20 bases left in between. CDR3 in DNA: TGTGCCAGCAGCACTATTGTGGAGGGGACAAGCTCCTACGAGCAGTACTTC. Protein product: CASSTIVEGTSSYEQYF.

The J gene is TRBJ2-7, the V gene TRBV19, with D perhaps TRBD1 (6 bases). The CDR3 runs to 13 residues. V was cut by 5 bases and J by 5 bases, with 13 bases left in between. Germline assignment: CDR1 LNHDA and CDR2 SQIVND (reference sequence). The CDR3 sequence is CASSYQGNDEQYF. For the CDR3, the DNA is TGTGCCAGTAGTTACCAGGGGAATGACGAGCAGTACTTC.

Judged by abundance, this clone is medium-sized. The V call is TRBV12-5, the J call TRBJ2-3, with 8 nucleotides matching TRBD1. The length of the CDR3 is 14 residues. Per germline, CDR1 LGHNT and CDR2 FRNRAP. Trimming took 5 bases from V and 1 from J; bases not matched to a gene: 2. The CDR3 spells CASGPTGGTDTQYF. CDR3 DNA sequence: TGTGCTAGTGGTCCGACAGGGGGCACAGATACGCAGTATTTT. Full variable domain (rest looked up from reference TRBV12-5 and TRBJ2-3): DARVTQTPRHKVTEMGQEVTMRCQPILGHNTVFWYRQTMMQGLELLAYFRNRAPLDDSGMPKDRFSAEMPDATLATLKIQPSEPRDSAVYFCASGPTGGTDTQYFGPGTRLTVL.

This clone was picked up one time. The gene calls are TRBV11-3 and TRBJ2-7, with D unclear. Germline CDR1 SGHNT, CDR2 YENEEA. Trimming removed 5 bases at V and 3 bases at J, with 5 bases between. The CDR3 extends over 11 amino acids. The CDR3, as DNA: TGTGCCAGCAGCCCCAGCTACGAGCAGTACTTC. Protein: CASSPSYEQYF.

This clone appeared a few times. This chain links TRBV27 with TRBJ1-2; no clear D gene. The V and J ends lost 3 bases and 7 bases respectively, with 21 bases between them. Germline values: CDR1 MNHEY, CDR2 SMNVEV (reference sequence). This CDR3 spans 16 amino acids. In nucleotides, the CDR3 is TGTGCCAGCAGTTTTTCCGTCCGAGCGATGACGGGTGGCTACACCTTC. Protein product: CASSFSVRAMTGGYTF.

Points on this clone: This same CDR3 is encoded by further DNA sequences in the sample. This chain joins TRBV2 and TRBJ2-2; D might be TRBD1 (6 bases). The CDR3 contains 15 residues. V was clipped by 4 bases and J by 4 bases, with 13 bases between them. Germline CDR1 SNHLY, CDR2 FYNNEI. DNA of the CDR3: TGTGCCAGCAGTGGTATACAGGGCACCACCGGGGAGCTGTTTTTT. Its protein product is CASSGIQGTTGELFF.

This clone counts as medium-sized (0.01 to 0.1%). The J gene is TRBJ1-2, the V gene TRBV2, with a possible D match to TRBD1 (5 bases). Between the trimmed V and J ends, which lost 3 bases and 5 bases, there was a span of 16 bases. Germline V gene data show CDR1 as SNHLY and CDR2 as FYNNEI. The CDR3 is made up of 15 amino acids. DNA for the CDR3: TGTGCCAGCAGTGATTCTCAGGGTCGACCTTATGGCTACACCTTC. Its translation: CASSDSQGRPYGYTF.

This clone appeared a few times. Other nucleotide sequences from this sample produce the same CDR3. The rearrangement uses TRBV12-3 or TRBV12-4 and TRBJ2-1; D not certain. V gave up 1 base and J gave up 7 bases, with 8 bases separating them. This CDR3 spans 13 amino acids. CDR3 region: CASSLGLRNEQFF. DNA of the CDR3: TGTGCCAGCAGTTTAGGTCTAAGGAATGAGCAGTTCTTC.

CDR3 coding DNA: TGTGCCAGCAGCCCACAGGGAAGCGCGCTACAAGAGACCCAGTACTTC. This translates into CASSPQGSALQETQYF. The chain carries TRBV28 and TRBJ2-5, with a weak D call TRBD1 (6 bases). With 6 bases removed from V and 2 bases from J, the gap between germline ends came to 19 bases. Germline assignment: CDR1 MDHEN and CDR2 SYDVKM. The CDR3 contains 16 residues.

Judged by abundance, this clone is medium-sized. The chain combines TRBV6-1 with TRBJ2-3; no firm D call. V was trimmed by 4 bases and J by 0 bases, leaving 11 bases between them. Germline values: CDR1 MNHNS, CDR2 SASEGT. This CDR3 is 15 amino acids long. In nucleotides, the CDR3 is TGTGCCAGCAGTGGCCTCTTACAGAGCACAGATACGCAGTATTTT. Translating it yields CASSGLLQSTDTQYF.

In this sample, this clone turned up a few times. CDR3 amino acids: CASNVGGVGELFF. DNA for the CDR3: TGTGCCAGTAATGTGGGGGGAGTCGGGGAGCTGTTTTTT. The chain uses TRBV19 and TRBJ2-2, with a weak D call TRBD2 (6 bases). The CDR3 spans 13 residues. Germline values: CDR1 LNHDA, CDR2 SQIVND (reference sequence). V was trimmed by 7 bases and J by 7 bases, leaving 13 bases between them.

This chain joins TRBV19 and TRBJ2-2; D perhaps matches TRBD1 (6 bases). This CDR3 comprises 16 residues. Trimming left V 4 bases short and J 5 bases short, with 17 bases between. CDR1 is LNHDA and CDR2 is SQIVND in the germline V gene (reference sequence). CDR3 DNA sequence: TGTGCCAGTAGTAGCCCACCGGACAGACCGACCGGGGAGCTGTTTTTT. Encoded protein: CASSSPPDRPTGELFF.

The DNA of the CDR3 is TGCGCCAGCAGCTTGGAGCAGCTCACAGATACGCAGTATTTT. Amino acids: CASSLEQLTDTQYF. The rearrangement links TRBV5-1 to TRBJ2-3; D is uncertain. Trimming pared 0 bases from V and 2 bases from J, leaving 7 bases between. The CDR3 is 14 amino acids. The germline V gene has CDR1 SGHRS and CDR2 YFSETQ.

The gene calls are TRBV2 and TRBJ2-5, with D hard to call. Germline CDR1 is SNHLY and CDR2 is FYNNEI. The V end was cut by 6 bases, the J end by 0 bases, with 8 bases between. The CDR3 length is 13 residues. CDR3 nucleotides: TGTGCCAGCAGACACCAGAACCAAGAGACCCAGTACTTC. Residues: CASRHQNQETQYF.

The chain uses TRBV6-1 and TRBJ1-2, with 8 bases identical to TRBD1. Germline-derived CDR1 and CDR2 are MNHNS and SASEGT. The length of the CDR3 is 13 residues. V was clipped by 7 bases and J by 4 bases; unmatched bases: 5. This CDR3 reads CASTVTGGYGYTF. In DNA, the CDR3 is TGTGCCAGCACGGTTACAGGGGGCTATGGCTACACCTTC.

V usage is TRBV20-1 and J usage is TRBJ2-5; D is possibly TRBD1 or TRBD2 (5 bases each). The CDR3 has 13 amino acids. Per the germline V gene, CDR1 is DFQATT and CDR2 is SNEGSKA (reference sequence). The CDR3 coding sequence is TGCTCCTGGAAGGGACCTATTCAAGAGACCCAGTACTTC. Its translation: CSWKGPIQETQYF.

Concerning this clone itself: A read error may be the cause here, since a much bigger clone is one base away. Other DNA sequences of this sample code for an identical CDR3. The gene calls are TRBV5-1 and TRBJ2-7; no firm D call. This CDR3 contains 13 residues. CDR1 and CDR2 from the germline V gene are SGHRS and YFSETQ. The germline V and J ends were trimmed by 0 bases and 4 bases, with 8 bases remaining between them. The CDR3 protein is CASSLGGGYEQYF. The CDR3 DNA follows: TGCGCCAGCAGCTTGGGGGGTGGTTACGAGCAGTACTTC.

At least ten counts were recorded for this clone. Being one base from a much bigger clone, this may be a read error. The chain joins TRBV11-2 to TRBJ1-1; D uncertain. V lost 7 bases and J lost 5, with 8 bases in between. The CDR3 contains 11 residues. CDR1 and CDR2 from the germline V gene are SGHAT and FQNNGV. This chain's CDR3 is CASMEYTEAFF. CDR3 bases: TGTGCCAGCATGGAGTATACTGAAGCTTTCTTT. The full variable domain, in which reference TRBV11-2 and TRBJ1-1 provide the parts outside the CDR3, is EAGVAQSPRYKIIEKRQSVAFWCNPISGHATLYWYQQILGQGPKLLIQFQNNGVVDDSQLPKDRFSAERLKGVDSTLKIQPAKLEDSAVYLCASMEYTEAFFGQGTRLTVV.

Regarding this clone: One end of the junction does not line up with germline, which may come from a read error. The J gene is TRBJ2-2, the V gene TRBV12-3 or TRBV12-4; D is perhaps TRBD2 (6 bases). The CDR3 extends over 15 amino acids. The CDR3 reads CASSLSGRNTWELFF. CDR3 nucleotide sequence: TGTGCCAGCAGTCTTAGCGGTAGGAACACCTGGGAGCTGTTTTTC.